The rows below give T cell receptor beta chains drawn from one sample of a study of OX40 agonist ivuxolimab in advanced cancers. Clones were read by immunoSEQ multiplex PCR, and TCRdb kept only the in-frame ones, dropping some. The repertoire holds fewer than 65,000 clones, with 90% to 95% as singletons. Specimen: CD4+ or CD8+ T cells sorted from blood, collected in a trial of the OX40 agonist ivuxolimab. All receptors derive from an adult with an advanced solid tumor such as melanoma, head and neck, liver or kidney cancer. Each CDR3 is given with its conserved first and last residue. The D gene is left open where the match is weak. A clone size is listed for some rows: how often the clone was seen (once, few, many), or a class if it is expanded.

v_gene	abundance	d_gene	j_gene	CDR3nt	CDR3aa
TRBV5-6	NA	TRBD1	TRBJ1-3	TGTGCCAGCACTGGCGGACAGGAGGGAAACACCATATATTTT	CASTGGQEGNTIYF
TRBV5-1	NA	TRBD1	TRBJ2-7	TGCGCCAGCAGCTTGTCCGGGACAGGGGCCTACGAGCAGTACTTC	CASSLSGTGAYEQYF
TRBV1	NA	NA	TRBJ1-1	TGCACCAGCAGCCAAGAAGGACAGAGAGAGATGAACACTGAAGCTTTCTTT	CTSSQEGQREMNTEAFF
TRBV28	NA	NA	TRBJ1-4	TGTGCCAGCAGTTTGCGTACACCCAGACTGTTTTTT	CASSLRTPRLFF
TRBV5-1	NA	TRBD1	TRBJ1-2	TGCGCCAGCACCGGGACAGGAAATTATGGCTACACCTTC	CASTGTGNYGYTF
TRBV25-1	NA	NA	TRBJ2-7	TGTGCCAGCAGCATTGCCGCAGGGTCCGAGCAGTACTTC	CASSIAAGSEQYF
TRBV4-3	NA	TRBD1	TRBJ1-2	TGCGCCAGCAGCCAAGGGACAGGGACGCATGGCTACACCTTC	CASSQGTGTHGYTF
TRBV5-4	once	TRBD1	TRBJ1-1	TGTGCCAGCAGCCAGGGGGTGTTAGTGAACACTGAAGCTTTCTTT	CASSQGVLVNTEAFF
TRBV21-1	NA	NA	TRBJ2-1	TGTGCCAGCAGCTTCCCACAGGGATACAATGAGCAGTTCTTC	CASSFPQGYNEQFF
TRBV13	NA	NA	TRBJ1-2	TGTGCCAGCACCCCTTCGGGGTGGGGCTATGGCTACACCTTC	CASTPSGWGYGYTF
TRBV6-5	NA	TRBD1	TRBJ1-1	TGTGCCAGCAGTCCTGGACAGGGTTTGGACACTGAAGCTTTCTTT	CASSPGQGLDTEAFF
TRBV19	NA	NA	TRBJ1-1	TGTGCCAGTGCCTACAGGAACACTGAAGCTTTCTTT	CASAYRNTEAFF
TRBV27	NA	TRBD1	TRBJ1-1	TGTGCCAGCAGTCTCGGGACAGGTATTGAAGCTTTCTTT	CASSLGTGIEAFF
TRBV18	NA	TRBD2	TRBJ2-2	TGTGCCAGCTCACCACCTGGACTAGCGGGAGGGCCGGACACCGGGGAGCTGTTTTTT	CASSPPGLAGGPDTGELFF
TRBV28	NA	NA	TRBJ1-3	TGTGCCAGCAGTTTTAGGACCTCTGGAAACACCATATATTTT	CASSFRTSGNTIYF
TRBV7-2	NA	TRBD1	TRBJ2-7	TGTGCCAGCAGCTTACGGGCAGGGGGCATCTACGAGCAGTACTTC	CASSLRAGGIYEQYF
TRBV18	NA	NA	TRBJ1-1	TGTGCCAGCCACATGAGGAGTGGCAGGCTGAAAATGAACACTGAAGCTTTCTTT	CASHMRSGRLKMNTEAFF
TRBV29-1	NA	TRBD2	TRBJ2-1	TGCAGCGTTGAGGGTGGTAGCGGGAGGTTATATGAGCAGTTCTTC	CSVEGGSGRLYEQFF
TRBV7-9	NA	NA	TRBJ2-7	TGTGCCAGCAGCCCTCTTTTCCACGAGCAGTACTTC	CASSPLFHEQYF
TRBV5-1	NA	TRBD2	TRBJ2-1	TGCGCCAGCAGCTTGGTCGCGCTAGCGGGACGTGACAATGAGCAGTTCTTC	CASSLVALAGRDNEQFF
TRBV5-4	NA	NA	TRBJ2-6	TGTGCCAGCAGCTTGGAGGCAGGGTTTCCATCTGGGGCCAACGTCCTGACTTTC	CASSLEAGFPSGANVLTF
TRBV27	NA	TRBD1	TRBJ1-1	TGTGCCAGCAGTGGAAGGACAGGGGGCGGTACTGAAGCTTTCTTT	CASSGRTGGGTEAFF
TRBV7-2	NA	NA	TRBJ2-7	TGTGCCAGCAGCCCCCGGGGACCCTACGAGCAGTACTTC	CASSPRGPYEQYF
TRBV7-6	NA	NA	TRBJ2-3	TGTGCCAGCAGCTTAAGGGCGGGGATTCGCACAGATACGCAGTATTTT	CASSLRAGIRTDTQYF
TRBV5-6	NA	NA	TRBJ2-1	TGTGCCAGCAGCCTGGGGACCTTGGGGGAGCAGTTCTTC	CASSLGTLGEQFF
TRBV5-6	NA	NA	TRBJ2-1	TGTGCCAGCAGCACAAGTCGGGGGCTGGCTGAGCAGTTCTTC	CASSTSRGLAEQFF
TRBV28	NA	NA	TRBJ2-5	TGTGCCAGTGGAATGTGGGAGACCCAGTACTTC	CASGMWETQYF
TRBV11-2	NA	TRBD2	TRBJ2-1	TGTGCCAGCAGGACCGGGACTAACCGGGAGCAGTTCTTC	CASRTGTNREQFF
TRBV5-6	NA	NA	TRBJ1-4	TGTGCCAGCAGCTTGGGGGACGCAACTAATGAAAAACTGTTTTTT	CASSLGDATNEKLFF
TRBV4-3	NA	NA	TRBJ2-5	TGCGCCAGCAGCCAAGAAACTAGAGACCAAGAGACCCAGTACTTC	CASSQETRDQETQYF
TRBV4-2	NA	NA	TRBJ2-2	TGTGCCAGCAGCCAAGAGTCCTATCACACCGGGGAGCTGTTTTTT	CASSQESYHTGELFF
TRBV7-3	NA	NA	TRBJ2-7	TGTGCCAGCAGCTTAGGGCCTTTTGGCTCCTACGAGCAGTACTTC	CASSLGPFGSYEQYF
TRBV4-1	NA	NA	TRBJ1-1	TGCGCCAGCAGCCGCCTCAATGAAGCTTTCTTT	CASSRLNEAFF
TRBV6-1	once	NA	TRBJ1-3	TGTGCCAGCAGTGAAGCGCGAGCATTCTCTGGAAACACCATATATTTT	CASSEARAFSGNTIYF
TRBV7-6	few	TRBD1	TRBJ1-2	TGTGCCAGCAGCTTCGGGACAGACTATGGCTACACCTTC	CASSFGTDYGYTF
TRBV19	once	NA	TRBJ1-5	TGTGCCAGTAGAAATCACCGGCAAGGCGGCAATCAGCCCCAGCATTTT	CASRNHRQGGNQPQHF
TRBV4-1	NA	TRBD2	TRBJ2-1	TGCGCCAGCAGCCCCCTAGCGGGAGTTCACAATGAGCAGTTCTTC	CASSPLAGVHNEQFF
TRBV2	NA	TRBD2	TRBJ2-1	TGTGCCAGCATAGGCCTAGCGGTCTACAATGAGCAGTTCTTC	CASIGLAVYNEQFF
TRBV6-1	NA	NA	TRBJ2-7	TGTGCCAGCGTCTTCGGGGAGTACGAGCAGTACTTC	CASVFGEYEQYF
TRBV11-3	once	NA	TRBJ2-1	TGTGCCAGCAGCTTAGGACTTGGACAGTACAATGAGCAGTTCTTC	CASSLGLGQYNEQFF
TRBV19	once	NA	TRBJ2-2	TGTGCCAGTCACTATCCAAGGTTGTTGGCCAACACCGGGGAGCTGTTTTTT	CASHYPRLLANTGELFF
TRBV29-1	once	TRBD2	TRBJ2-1	TGCAGCGTTCGAGCGGGAGTTTCTTACAATGAGCAGTTCTTC	CSVRAGVSYNEQFF
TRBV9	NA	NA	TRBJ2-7	TGTGCCAGCAGCGCGGGACTCAGCTCCTACGAGCAGTACTTC	CASSAGLSSYEQYF
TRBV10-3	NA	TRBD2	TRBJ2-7	TGTGCCATCAGTTCGGGACTAGCGGGAGGGGAGCAGTACTTC	CAISSGLAGGEQYF
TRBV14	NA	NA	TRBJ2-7	TGTGCCAGCAGCGCGAGCTCCTACGAGCAGTACTTC	CASSASSYEQYF
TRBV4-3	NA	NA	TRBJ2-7	TGCGCCAGCAGCCAAGATTCTAGTCGGACCCGCCCCTCCTACGAGCAGTACTTC	CASSQDSSRTRPSYEQYF
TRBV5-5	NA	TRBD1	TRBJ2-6	TGTGCCAGCAGCGCCCCCGGGACAGGGTATTTTGCGGCCAACGTCCTGACTTTC	CASSAPGTGYFAANVLTF
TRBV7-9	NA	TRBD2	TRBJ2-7	TGTGCCAGCAGCCCGGGGGGACCCTACGAGCAGTACTTC	CASSPGGPYEQYF
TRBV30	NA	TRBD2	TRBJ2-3	TGTGCCTGGACTAGCGGGAGGGGGGATACGCAGTATTTT	CAWTSGRGDTQYF
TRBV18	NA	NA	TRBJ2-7	TGTGCCAGCACGGACACCTCCTACGAGCAGTACTTC	CASTDTSYEQYF
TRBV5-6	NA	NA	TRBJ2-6	TGTGCCAGCAGCTTAGTTGGCTGGTCTGGGGCCAACGTCCTGACTTTC	CASSLVGWSGANVLTF
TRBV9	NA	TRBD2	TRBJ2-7	TGTGCCAGCAGCCCGGGACTAGCGAGTTACGAGCAGTACTTC	CASSPGLASYEQYF
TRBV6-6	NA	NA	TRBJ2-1	TGTGCCAGCAGTTCCACTTCCTGGGGTCGTAATGAGCAGTTCTTC	CASSSTSWGRNEQFF
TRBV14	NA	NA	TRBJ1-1	TGTGCCAGCAGCCTCGGGTGGAAAGCTTTCTTT	CASSLGWKAFF
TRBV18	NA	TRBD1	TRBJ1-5	TGTGCCAGCTCACCCGGACAGGGGGATCAGCCCCAGCATTTT	CASSPGQGDQPQHF
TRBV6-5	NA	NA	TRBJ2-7	TGTGCCAGCAGGCCCCCCCTGATAGTGGGGGAGCAGTACTTC	CASRPPLIVGEQYF
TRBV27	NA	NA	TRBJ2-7	TGTGCCAGCAGTCCACCGACAGGCTATTCCTACGAGCAGTACTTC	CASSPPTGYSYEQYF